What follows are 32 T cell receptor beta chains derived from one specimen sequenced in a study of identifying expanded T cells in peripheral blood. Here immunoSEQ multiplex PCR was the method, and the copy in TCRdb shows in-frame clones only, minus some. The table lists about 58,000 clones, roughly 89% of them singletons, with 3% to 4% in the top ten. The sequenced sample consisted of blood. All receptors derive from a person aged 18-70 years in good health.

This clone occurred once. The CDR3: CASSYSNGVGDTQYF. In DNA, the CDR3 is TGTGCCAGCAGTTACTCCAACGGGGTTGGAGATACGCAGTATTTT. This chain links TRBV6-5 with TRBJ2-3; the D gene is possibly TRBD2 (5 bases). CDR1 is MNHEY and CDR2 is SVGAGI in the germline V gene. The CDR3 runs 15 residues. V lost 0 bases, J lost 5 bases, and 12 bases lay in between.

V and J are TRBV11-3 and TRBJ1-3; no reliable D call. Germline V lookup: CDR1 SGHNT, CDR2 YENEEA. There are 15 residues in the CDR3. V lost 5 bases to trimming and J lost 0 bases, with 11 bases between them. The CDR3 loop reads CASSLTGNSGNTIYF. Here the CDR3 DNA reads TGTGCCAGCAGCCTAACGGGGAACTCTGGAAACACCATATATTTT.

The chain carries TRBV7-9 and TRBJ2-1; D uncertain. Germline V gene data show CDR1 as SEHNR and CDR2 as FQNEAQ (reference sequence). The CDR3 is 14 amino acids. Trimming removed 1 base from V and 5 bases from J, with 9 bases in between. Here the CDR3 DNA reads TGTGCCAGCAGCTTAGGGGCCCTAAACAATGAGCAGTTCTTC. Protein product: CASSLGALNNEQFF.

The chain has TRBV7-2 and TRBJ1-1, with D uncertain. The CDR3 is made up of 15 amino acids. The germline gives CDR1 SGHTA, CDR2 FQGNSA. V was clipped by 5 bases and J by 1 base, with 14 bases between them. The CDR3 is CASSPQAWGNTEAFF. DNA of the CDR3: TGTGCCAGCAGCCCCCAGGCCTGGGGGAACACTGAAGCTTTCTTT. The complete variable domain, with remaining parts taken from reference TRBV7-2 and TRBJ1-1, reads GAGVSQSPSNKVTEKGKDVELRCDPISGHTALYWYRQSLGQGLEFLIYFQGNSAPDKSGLPSDRFSAERTGGSVSTLTIQRTQQEDSAVYLCASSPQAWGNTEAFFGQGTRLTVV.

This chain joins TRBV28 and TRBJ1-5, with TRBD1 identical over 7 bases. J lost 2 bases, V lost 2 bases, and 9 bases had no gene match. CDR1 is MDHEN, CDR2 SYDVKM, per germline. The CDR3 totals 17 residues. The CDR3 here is CASSLRAGGTGNQPQHF. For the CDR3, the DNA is TGTGCCAGCAGTTTAAGGGCAGGGGGTACGGGCAATCAGCCCCAGCATTTT.

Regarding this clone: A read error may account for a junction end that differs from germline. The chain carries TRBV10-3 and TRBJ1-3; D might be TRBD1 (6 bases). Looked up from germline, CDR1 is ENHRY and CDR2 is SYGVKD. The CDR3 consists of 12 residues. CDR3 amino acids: CAISESPDRWDF. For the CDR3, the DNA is TGTGCCATCAGTGAGTCCCCCGACAGGTGGGATTTT.

The CDR3 nucleotides are TGTGCCAGCAGCCTGTCGGAAGGGGGCTACACCTTC. This gives the protein CASSLSEGGYTF. The V and J genes are TRBV14 and TRBJ1-2; D gene unclear. V was cut by 4 bases and J by 8 bases, with 11 bases left in between. The CDR3 runs to 12 residues. The germline gives CDR1 SGHDN, CDR2 FVKESK.

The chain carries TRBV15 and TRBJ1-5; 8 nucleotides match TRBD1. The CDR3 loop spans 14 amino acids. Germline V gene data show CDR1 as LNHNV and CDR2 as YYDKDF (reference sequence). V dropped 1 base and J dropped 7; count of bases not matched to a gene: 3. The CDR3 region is CATSRGQGMQPQHF. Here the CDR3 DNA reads TGTGCCACCAGCAGAGGACAGGGGATGCAGCCCCAGCATTTT.

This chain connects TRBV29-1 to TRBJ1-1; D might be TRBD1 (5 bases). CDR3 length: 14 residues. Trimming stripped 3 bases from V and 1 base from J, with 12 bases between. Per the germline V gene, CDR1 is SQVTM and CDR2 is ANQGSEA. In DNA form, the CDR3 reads TGCAGCGTTGATGGTGGGGGATGGAACACTGAAGCTTTCTTT. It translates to CSVDGGGWNTEAFF.

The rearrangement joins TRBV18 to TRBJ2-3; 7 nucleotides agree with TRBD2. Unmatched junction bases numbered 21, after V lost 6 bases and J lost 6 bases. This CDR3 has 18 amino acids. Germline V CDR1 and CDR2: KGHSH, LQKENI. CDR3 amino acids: CASSHHWRGTSFGDTQYF. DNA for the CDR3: TGTGCCAGCTCGCACCACTGGCGGGGGACCTCCTTCGGGGATACGCAGTATTTT.

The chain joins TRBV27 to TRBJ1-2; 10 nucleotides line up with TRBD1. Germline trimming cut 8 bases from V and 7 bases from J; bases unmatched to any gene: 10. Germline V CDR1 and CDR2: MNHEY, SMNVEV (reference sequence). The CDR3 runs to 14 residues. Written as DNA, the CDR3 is TGTGCCAGCGGGACGACAGGGGGCGTAGGTGGCTACACCTTC. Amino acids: CASGTTGGVGGYTF.

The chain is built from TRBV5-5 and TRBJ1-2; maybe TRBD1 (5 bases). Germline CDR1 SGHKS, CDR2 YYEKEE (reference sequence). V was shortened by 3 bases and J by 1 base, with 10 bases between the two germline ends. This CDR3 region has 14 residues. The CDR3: CASSYQGGNYGYTF. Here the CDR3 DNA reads TGTGCCAGCAGCTACCAGGGAGGTAACTATGGCTACACCTTC.

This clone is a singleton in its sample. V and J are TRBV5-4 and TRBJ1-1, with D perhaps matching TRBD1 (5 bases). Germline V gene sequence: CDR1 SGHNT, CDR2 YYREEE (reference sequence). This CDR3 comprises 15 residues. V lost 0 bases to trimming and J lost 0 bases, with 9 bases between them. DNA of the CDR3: TGTGCCAGCAGCTTGGCCGGGGCCATGAACACTGAAGCTTTCTTT. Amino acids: CASSLAGAMNTEAFF. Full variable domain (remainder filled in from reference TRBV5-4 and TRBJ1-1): ETGVTQSPTHLIKTRGQQVTLRCSSQSGHNTVSWYQQALGQGPQFIFQYYREEENGRGNFPPRFSGLQFPNYSSELNVNALELDDSALYLCASSLAGAMNTEAFFGQGTRLTVV.

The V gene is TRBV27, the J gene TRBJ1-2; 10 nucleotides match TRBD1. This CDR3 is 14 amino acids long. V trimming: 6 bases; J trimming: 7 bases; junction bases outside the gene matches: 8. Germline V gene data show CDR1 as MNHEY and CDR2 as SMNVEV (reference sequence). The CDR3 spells CASSQGTGVIGYTF. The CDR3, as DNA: TGTGCCAGCAGCCAGGGGACAGGGGTGATTGGCTACACCTTC.

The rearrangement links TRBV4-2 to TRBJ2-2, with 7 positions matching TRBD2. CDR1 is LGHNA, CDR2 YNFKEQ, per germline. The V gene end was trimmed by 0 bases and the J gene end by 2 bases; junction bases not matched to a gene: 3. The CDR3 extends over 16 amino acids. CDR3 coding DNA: TGTGCCAGCAGCCAAGACCCTAGCGGAAACACCGGGGAGCTGTTTTTT. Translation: CASSQDPSGNTGELFF.

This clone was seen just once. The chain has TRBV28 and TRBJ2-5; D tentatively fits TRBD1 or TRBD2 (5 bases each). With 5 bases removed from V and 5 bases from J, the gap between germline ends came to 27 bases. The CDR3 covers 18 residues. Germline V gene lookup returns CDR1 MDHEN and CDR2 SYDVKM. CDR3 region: CASSRLAPEHLGTETQYF. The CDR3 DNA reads TGTGCCAGCAGTCGTTTAGCCCCCGAACACCTGGGGACGGAGACCCAGTACTTC. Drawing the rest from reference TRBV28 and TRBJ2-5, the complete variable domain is DVKVTQSSRYLVKRTGEKVFLECVQDMDHENMFWYRQDPGLGLRLIYFSYDVKMKEKGDIPEGYSVSREKKERFSLILESASTNQTSMYLCASSRLAPEHLGTETQYFGPGTRLLVL.

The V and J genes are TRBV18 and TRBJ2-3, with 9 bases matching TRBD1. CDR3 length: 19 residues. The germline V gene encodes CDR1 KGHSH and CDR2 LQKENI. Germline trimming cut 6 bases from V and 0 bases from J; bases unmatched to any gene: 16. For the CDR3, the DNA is TGTGCCAGCTCGACTTACAGAACCGGGACAGGGTTTAGCACAGATACGCAGTATTTT. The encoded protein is CASSTYRTGTGFSTDTQYF.

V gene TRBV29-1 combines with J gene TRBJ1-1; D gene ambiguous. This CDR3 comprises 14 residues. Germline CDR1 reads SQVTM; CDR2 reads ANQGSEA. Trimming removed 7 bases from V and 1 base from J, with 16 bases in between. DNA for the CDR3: TGCAGCGCTTGGGCCACAGTGGGGAACACTGAAGCTTTCTTT. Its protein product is CSAWATVGNTEAFF.

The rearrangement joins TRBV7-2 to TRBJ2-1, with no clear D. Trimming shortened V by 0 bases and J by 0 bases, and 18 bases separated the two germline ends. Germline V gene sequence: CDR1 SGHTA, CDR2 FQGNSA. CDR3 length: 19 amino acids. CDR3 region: CASSLAAPIHLSSYNEQFF. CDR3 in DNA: TGTGCCAGCAGCTTAGCGGCCCCGATACACCTCAGCTCCTACAATGAGCAGTTCTTC.

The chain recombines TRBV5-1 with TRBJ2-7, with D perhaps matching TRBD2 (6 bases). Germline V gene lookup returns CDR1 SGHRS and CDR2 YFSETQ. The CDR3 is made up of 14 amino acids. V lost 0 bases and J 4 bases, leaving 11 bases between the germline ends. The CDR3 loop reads CASSLGLVPYEQYF. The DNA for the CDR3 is TGCGCCAGCAGCTTGGGACTAGTCCCATACGAGCAGTACTTC.

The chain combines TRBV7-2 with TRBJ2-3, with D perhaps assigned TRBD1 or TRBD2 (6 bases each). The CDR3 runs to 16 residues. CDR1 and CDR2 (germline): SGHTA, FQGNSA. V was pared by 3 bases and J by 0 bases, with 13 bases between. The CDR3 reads CASSLVGGASTDTQYF. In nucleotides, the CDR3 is TGTGCCAGCAGCTTGGTCGGGGGCGCTAGCACAGATACGCAGTATTTT.

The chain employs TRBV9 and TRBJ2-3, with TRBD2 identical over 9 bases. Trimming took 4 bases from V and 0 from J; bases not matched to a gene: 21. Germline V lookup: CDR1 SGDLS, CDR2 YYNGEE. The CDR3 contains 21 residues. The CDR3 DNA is TGTGCCAGCAGCCATAACCGAGGGGCTAGCGGGGAGACCCTTAGCACAGATACGCAGTATTTT. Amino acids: CASSHNRGASGETLSTDTQYF.

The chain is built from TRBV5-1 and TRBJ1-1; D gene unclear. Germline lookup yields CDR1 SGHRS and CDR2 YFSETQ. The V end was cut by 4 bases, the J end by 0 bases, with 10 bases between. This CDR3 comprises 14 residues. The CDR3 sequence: CASSLQLMNTEAFF. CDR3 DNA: TGCGCCAGCAGCCTACAGCTCATGAACACTGAAGCTTTCTTT.

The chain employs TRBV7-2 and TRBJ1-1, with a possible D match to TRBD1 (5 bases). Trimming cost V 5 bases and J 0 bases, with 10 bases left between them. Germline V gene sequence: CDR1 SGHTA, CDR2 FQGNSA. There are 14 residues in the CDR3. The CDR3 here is CASSRDSLNTEAFF. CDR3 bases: TGTGCCAGCAGCCGCGACAGTTTGAACACTGAAGCTTTCTTT.

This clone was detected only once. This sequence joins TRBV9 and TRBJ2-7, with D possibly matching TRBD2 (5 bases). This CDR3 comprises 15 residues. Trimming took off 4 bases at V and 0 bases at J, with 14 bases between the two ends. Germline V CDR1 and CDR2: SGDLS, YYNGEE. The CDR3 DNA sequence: TGTGCCAGCAGCCCCCAAATTGAGGGCTCCTACGAGCAGTACTTC. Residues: CASSPQIEGSYEQYF.

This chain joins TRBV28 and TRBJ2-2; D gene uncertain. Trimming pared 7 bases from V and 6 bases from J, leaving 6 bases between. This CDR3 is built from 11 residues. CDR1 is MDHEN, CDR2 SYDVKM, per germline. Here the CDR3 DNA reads TGTGCCAGCAAAATCGCCGGGGAGCTGTTTTTT. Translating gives CASKIAGELFF.

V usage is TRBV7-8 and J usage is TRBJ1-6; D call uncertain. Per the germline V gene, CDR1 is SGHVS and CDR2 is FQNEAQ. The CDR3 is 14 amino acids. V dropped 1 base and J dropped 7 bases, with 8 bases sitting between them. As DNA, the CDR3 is TGTGCCAGCAGCTTAGTGTCCTCCAATTCACCCCTCCACTTT. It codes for CASSLVSSNSPLHF.

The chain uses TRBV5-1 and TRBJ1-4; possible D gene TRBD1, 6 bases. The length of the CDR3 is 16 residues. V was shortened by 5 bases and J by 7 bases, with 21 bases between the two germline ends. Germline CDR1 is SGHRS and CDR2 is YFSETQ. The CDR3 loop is CASRIFSGALGEKLFF. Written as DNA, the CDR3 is TGCGCCAGCAGAATATTCTCGGGGGCGCTGGGTGAAAAACTGTTTTTT.

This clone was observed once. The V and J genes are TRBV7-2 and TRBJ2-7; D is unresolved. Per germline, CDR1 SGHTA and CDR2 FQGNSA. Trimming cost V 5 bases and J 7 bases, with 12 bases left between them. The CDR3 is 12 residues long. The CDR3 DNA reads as TGTGCCAGCAGCATGACAAACGGGGAGCAGTACTTC. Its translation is CASSMTNGEQYF.

Here the CDR3 DNA reads TGTGCCAGCAGCCCCAGGACAGGGAACACCGGGGAGCTGTTTTTT. Translating gives CASSPRTGNTGELFF. V usage is TRBV4-2 and J usage is TRBJ2-2, with TRBD1 matching 7 bases. This CDR3 comprises 15 residues. The germline V gene has CDR1 LGHNA and CDR2 YNFKEQ. After removal of 4 bases from V and 1 base from J, the junction contained 3 bases not matched to a gene.

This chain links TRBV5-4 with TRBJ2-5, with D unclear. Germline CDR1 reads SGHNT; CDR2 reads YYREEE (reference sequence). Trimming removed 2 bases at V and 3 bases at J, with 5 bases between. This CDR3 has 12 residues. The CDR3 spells CASSFGEETQYF. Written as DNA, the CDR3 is TGTGCCAGCAGCTTCGGAGAAGAGACCCAGTACTTC.

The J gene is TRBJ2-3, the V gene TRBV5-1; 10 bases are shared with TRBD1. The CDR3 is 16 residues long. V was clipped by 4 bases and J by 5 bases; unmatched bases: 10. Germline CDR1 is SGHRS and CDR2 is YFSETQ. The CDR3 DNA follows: TGCGCCAGCAGCCTCCAGGGGACAGGGGCCGAAGATACGCAGTATTTT. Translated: CASSLQGTGAEDTQYF.